Listed below are T cell receptor beta chains from one sample, sequenced in a study of a mutant IDH1 vaccine in newly diagnosed glioma. The assay was immunoSEQ multiplex PCR, and TCRdb's table has in-frame clones only and misses some. The table shows around 60,000 clones, with 70% to 90% occurring only once. The antigens these receptors bind are not known. Source: PBMCs, taken from a glioma patient whose treatment included an IDH1 peptide vaccine. The receptors originated from a man aged 25-45 years with glioma. Each CDR3 is given with its conserved first and last residue. The D gene is left open where the match is weak. Clone size is shown for a subset of rows, as once, few, many or a class of expanded clone.

>TRBJ2-5|TRBV5-8|NA|NA
CASSVRETQYF
TGTGCCAGCAGCGTGCGAGAGACCCAGTACTTC
>TRBJ2-6|TRBV5-1|NA|TRBD1
CASSFITGGPGGANVLTF
TGCGCCAGCAGCTTTATAACAGGGGGCCCTGGTGGGGCCAACGTCCTGACTTTC
>TRBJ2-7|TRBV6-5|once|TRBD1
CASRRGQGAREQYF
TGTGCCAGCAGGCGGGGACAGGGGGCGCGTGAGCAGTACTTC
>TRBJ2-7|TRBV7-9|once|TRBD1
CASSPGWRQGLSEQYF
TGTGCCAGCAGCCCAGGCTGGCGACAGGGGCTGAGTGAGCAGTACTTC
>TRBJ1-3|TRBV6-1|NA|NA
CASISVASGNTIYF
TGTGCCAGTATTTCAGTTGCCTCTGGAAACACCATATATTTT
>TRBJ1-5|TRBV28|NA|NA
CASSFAGNQPQHF
TGTGCCAGCAGTTTTGCGGGCAATCAGCCCCAGCATTTT
>TRBJ2-5|TRBV7-9|NA|NA
CASSFTGQRRVETQYF
TGTGCCAGCAGCTTTACAGGGCAGCGACGAGTGGAGACCCAGTACTTC
>TRBJ2-3|TRBV18|NA|TRBD2
CASSPRRTSGGADTQYF
TGTGCCAGCTCACCCCGCCGAACTAGCGGGGGAGCAGATACGCAGTATTTT
>TRBJ2-1|TRBV2|few|TRBD1
CASNNRDRGLRNNEQFF
TGTGCCAGCAACAACCGGGACAGGGGTCTTAGGAACAATGAGCAGTTCTTC
>TRBJ2-3|TRBV19|NA|TRBD1
CASSPRGQLSTDTQYF
TGTGCCAGTAGTCCAAGGGGACAGCTTAGCACAGATACGCAGTATTTT
>TRBJ1-2|TRBV6-5|NA|NA
CASSLPSQGDYGYTF
TGTGCCAGCAGCCTCCCCTCTCAGGGAGATTATGGCTACACCTTC
>TRBJ2-5|TRBV7-6|NA|TRBD2
CASSLGWGGQETQYF
TGTGCCAGCAGCTTAGGATGGGGGGGCCAAGAGACCCAGTACTTC
>TRBJ2-2|TRBV4-2|NA|TRBD2
CASSQETSGGLPNTGELFF
TGTGCCAGCAGCCAAGAAACTAGCGGGGGGTTACCGAACACCGGGGAGCTGTTTTTT
>TRBJ1-3|TRBV7-9|NA|NA
CASSPLSTVTGNTIYF
TGTGCCAGCAGCCCTCTCTCGACAGTAACTGGAAACACCATATATTTT
>TRBJ2-7|TRBV6-1|NA|NA
CASSEQDSTYEQYF
TGTGCCAGCAGTGAACAGGACAGCACCTACGAGCAGTACTTC
>TRBJ1-5|TRBV2|NA|TRBD1
CASRADRGHQPQHF
TGTGCCAGCAGGGCAGACAGGGGCCATCAGCCCCAGCATTTT
>TRBJ1-1|TRBV6-5|NA|NA
CASSLSWAGNTEAFF
TGTGCCAGCAGTCTCTCATGGGCGGGGAACACTGAAGCTTTCTTT
>TRBJ2-1|TRBV11-2|NA|TRBD1
CASSSPRDRENEQFF
TGTGCCAGCAGCTCCCCCCGGGACAGGGAAAATGAGCAGTTCTTC
>TRBJ2-7|TRBV5-1|once|NA
CASSLAAARNYEQYF
TGCGCCAGCAGCTTGGCCGCGGCTAGGAACTACGAGCAGTACTTC
>TRBJ2-7|TRBV7-9|NA|NA
CASSSGQISYEQYF
TGTGCCAGCAGCTCCGGACAGATCTCCTACGAGCAGTACTTC
>TRBJ1-1|TRBV7-9|NA|NA
CASSLEAGNTEAFF
TGTGCCAGCAGCTTAGAGGCAGGCAACACTGAAGCTTTCTTT
>TRBJ2-7|TRBV6-5|NA|TRBD1
CASSSPRTGSYEQYF
TGTGCCAGCAGCTCCCCCCGGACAGGCTCCTACGAGCAGTACTTC
>TRBJ2-3|TRBV4-1|NA|TRBD2
CASSLLGVTSGTDTQYF
TGCGCCAGCAGCCTTCTCGGGGTAACTAGCGGCACAGATACGCAGTATTTT
>TRBJ2-5|TRBV7-6|NA|TRBD2
CASSLRQSIAGGAETQYF
TGTGCCAGCAGCTTACGACAGTCGATAGCGGGGGGGGCAGAGACCCAGTACTTC
>TRBJ1-1|TRBV6-5|NA|NA
CASSGRGAGDTEAFF
TGTGCCAGCAGTGGACGGGGGGCAGGGGACACTGAAGCTTTCTTT
>TRBJ1-5|TRBV2|NA|NA
CASSEAGQPQHF
TGTGCCAGCAGTGAAGCAGGCCAGCCCCAGCATTTT
>TRBJ2-3|TRBV28|NA|NA
CAIQRGADTQYF
TGTGCCATCCAGAGGGGAGCAGATACGCAGTATTTT
>TRBJ2-3|TRBV7-9|NA|NA
CASSSRSFMDTQYF
TGTGCCAGCAGCAGCCGGAGTTTCATGGATACGCAGTATTTT
>TRBJ2-6|TRBV5-1|NA|NA
CASSLANRSSGANVLTF
TGCGCCAGCAGCTTGGCCAACAGGAGCTCTGGGGCCAACGTCCTGACTTTC
>TRBJ1-6|TRBV27|NA|NA
CASSLGRYNSPLHF
TGTGCCAGCAGTTTAGGGAGATATAATTCACCCCTCCACTTT
>TRBJ2-2|TRBV9|few|NA
CASSVGGTGELFF
TGTGCCAGCAGCGTAGGGGGAACCGGGGAGCTGTTTTTT
>TRBJ2-2|TRBV5-5|NA|NA
CASSIGAGELFF
TGTGCCAGCAGCATTGGGGCCGGGGAGCTGTTTTTT
>TRBJ2-1|TRBV27|NA|NA
CASSQVSFGSYNEQFF
TGTGCCAGCAGCCAAGTCAGCTTTGGCTCCTACAATGAGCAGTTCTTC
>TRBJ2-7|TRBV4-2|few|TRBD1
CASSRGQGSTEQYF
TGTGCCAGCAGCCGGGGACAGGGTAGCACCGAGCAGTACTTC
>TRBJ1-2|TRBV9|NA|NA
CASSVRTANYGYTF
TGTGCCAGCAGCGTTCGGACAGCAAACTATGGCTACACCTTC
>TRBJ2-7|TRBV5-6|NA|NA
CASSWQGYEQYF
TGTGCCAGCAGCTGGCAGGGTTACGAGCAGTACTTC
>TRBJ2-7|TRBV14|NA|NA
CASSQDSSGISTYEQYF
TGTGCCAGCAGCCAAGATTCCTCAGGGATAAGTACCTACGAGCAGTACTTC
>TRBJ1-1|TRBV7-9|once|NA
CASSLVFLNTEAFF
TGTGCCAGCAGCTTAGTCTTTTTGAACACTGAAGCCTTCTTT
>TRBJ2-7|TRBV7-2|NA|NA
CASSLGQITYEQYF
TGTGCCAGCAGCTTAGGACAGATAACCTACGAGCAGTACTTC
>TRBJ2-2|TRBV4-1|NA|NA
CASSLIGERELFF
TGCGCCAGCAGCCTAATAGGGGAACGGGAGCTGTTTTTT
>TRBJ2-7|TRBV28|NA|TRBD1
CASSPGQGRLGF
TGTGCCAGCAGTCCCGGACAGGGCCGCTTAGGCTTC
>TRBJ1-2|TRBV18|NA|NA
CASSPPGRSYGYTF
TGTGCCAGCTCACCACCGGGCAGAAGCTATGGCTACACCTTC
>TRBJ2-7|TRBV5-1|NA|TRBD1
CASSLTGTAKTYEQYF
TGCGCCAGCAGCCTCACCGGGACAGCGAAAACCTACGAGCAGTACTTC